The source of this TCR beta chain is a study of cytomegalovirus exposure and HLA in healthy donors. Primers: 60 Vbeta forward and 13 Jbeta reverse. As processed by the authors: In a later analysis, of some 80 million unique beta chains, 9 million to 11 million appeared in at least two donors. TCRdb's copy holds only in-frame clones and misses some; the assay was immunoSEQ multiplex PCR. That table gives V, J and clone size, and the DNA gave D and trimming. The repertoire includes fewer than 90,000 clones, about 77% of them detected once, and roughly 2.6% sits in the top ten. This CDR3 region has 14 residues. From germline, CDR1 is SNHLY and CDR2 FYNNEI. Trimming cost V 5 bases and J 4 bases, with 15 bases left between them. As concerns this clone: Its antigen is unknown.

The study, taken as a whole, reports: Researchers reported in a later analysis that a missense DCLRE1C variant was tied to TCR beta V- and J-gene trimming. As immune exposure information, only CMV serostatus was available.

V usage is TRBV2 and J usage is TRBJ2-7, with a weak D call TRBD1 (6 bases). Sequences were obtained from PBMCs. This TCR came from a male donor in good health and CMV-seropositive. Written as DNA, the CDR3 is TGTGCCAGCAGTTTCAGGGGTTTGCCGTACGAGCAGTACTTC. As protein: CASSFRGLPYEQYF.